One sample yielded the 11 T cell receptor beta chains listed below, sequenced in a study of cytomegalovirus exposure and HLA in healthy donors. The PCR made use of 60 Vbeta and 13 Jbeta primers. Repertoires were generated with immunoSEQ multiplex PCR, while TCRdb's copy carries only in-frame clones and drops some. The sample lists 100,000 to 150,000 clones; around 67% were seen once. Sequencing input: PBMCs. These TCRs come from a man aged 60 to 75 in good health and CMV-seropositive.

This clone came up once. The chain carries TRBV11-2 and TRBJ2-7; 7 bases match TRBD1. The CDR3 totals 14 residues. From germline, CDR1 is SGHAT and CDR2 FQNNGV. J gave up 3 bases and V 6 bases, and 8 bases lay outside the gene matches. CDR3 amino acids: CASRAGTASYEQYF. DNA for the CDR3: TGTGCCAGCAGGGCCGGGACAGCAAGCTACGAGCAGTACTTC.

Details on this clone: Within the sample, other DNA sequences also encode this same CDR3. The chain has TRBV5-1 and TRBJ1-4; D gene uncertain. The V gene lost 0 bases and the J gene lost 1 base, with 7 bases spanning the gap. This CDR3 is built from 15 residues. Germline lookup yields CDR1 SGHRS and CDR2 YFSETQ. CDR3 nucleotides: TGCGCCAGCAGCTTGGATCGGGGAACTAATGAAAAACTGTTTTTT. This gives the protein CASSLDRGTNEKLFF.

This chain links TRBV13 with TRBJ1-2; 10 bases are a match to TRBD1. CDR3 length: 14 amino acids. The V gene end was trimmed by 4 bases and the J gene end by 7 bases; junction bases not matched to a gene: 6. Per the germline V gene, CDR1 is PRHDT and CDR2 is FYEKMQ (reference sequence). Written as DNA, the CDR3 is TGTGCCAGCAGCTCGCGACAGGGGGCGTTTGGCTACACCTTC. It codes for CASSSRQGAFGYTF. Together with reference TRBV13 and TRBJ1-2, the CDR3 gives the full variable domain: AAGVIQSPRHLIKEKRETATLKCYPIPRHDTVYWYQQGPGQDPQFLISFYEKMQSDKGSIPDRFSAQQFSDYHSELNMSSLELGDSALYFCASSSRQGAFGYTFGSGTRLTVV.

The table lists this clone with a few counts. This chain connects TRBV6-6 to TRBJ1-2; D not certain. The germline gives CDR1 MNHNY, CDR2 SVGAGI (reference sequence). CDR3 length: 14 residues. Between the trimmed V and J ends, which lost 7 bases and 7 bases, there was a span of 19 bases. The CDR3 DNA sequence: TGTGCCAGCACCCCGGTTCGCGAGGGCGCTGGCTACACCTTC. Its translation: CASTPVREGAGYTF.

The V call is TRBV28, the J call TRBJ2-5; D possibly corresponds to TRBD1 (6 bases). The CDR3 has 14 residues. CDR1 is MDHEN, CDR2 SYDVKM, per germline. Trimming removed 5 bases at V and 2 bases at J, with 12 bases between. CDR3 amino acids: CASSPGQIQETQYF. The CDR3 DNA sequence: TGTGCCAGCAGTCCCGGACAGATTCAAGAGACCCAGTACTTC.

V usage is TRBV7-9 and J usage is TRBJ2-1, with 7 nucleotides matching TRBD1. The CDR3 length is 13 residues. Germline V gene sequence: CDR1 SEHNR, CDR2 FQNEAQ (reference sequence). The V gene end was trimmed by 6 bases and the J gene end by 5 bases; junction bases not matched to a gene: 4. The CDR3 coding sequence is TGTGCCAGCAGGGGGGACAGAGACAATGAGCAGTTCTTC. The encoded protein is CASRGDRDNEQFF.

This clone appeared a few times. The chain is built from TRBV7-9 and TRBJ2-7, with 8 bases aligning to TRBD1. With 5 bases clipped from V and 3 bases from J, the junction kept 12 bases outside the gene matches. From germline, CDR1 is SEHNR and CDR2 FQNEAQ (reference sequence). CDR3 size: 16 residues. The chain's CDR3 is CASSNRPTGAGYEQYF. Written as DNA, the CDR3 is TGTGCCAGCAGCAACCGACCGACAGGGGCCGGCTACGAGCAGTACTTC.

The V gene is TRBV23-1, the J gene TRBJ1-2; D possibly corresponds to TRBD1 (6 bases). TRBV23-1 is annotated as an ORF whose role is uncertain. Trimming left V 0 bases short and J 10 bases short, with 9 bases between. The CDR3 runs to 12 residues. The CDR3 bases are TGCGCCAGCAGTCAATCCCGGACAGCCTACACCTTC. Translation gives CASSQSRTAYTF.

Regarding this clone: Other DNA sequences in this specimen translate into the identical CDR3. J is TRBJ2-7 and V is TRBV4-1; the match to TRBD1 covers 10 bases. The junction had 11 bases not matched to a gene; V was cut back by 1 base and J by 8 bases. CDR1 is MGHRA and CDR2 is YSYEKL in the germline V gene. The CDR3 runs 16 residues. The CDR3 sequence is CASSQGGGTGVHKQYF. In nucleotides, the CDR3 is TGCGCCAGCAGCCAAGGAGGGGGGACAGGGGTGCACAAGCAGTACTTC.

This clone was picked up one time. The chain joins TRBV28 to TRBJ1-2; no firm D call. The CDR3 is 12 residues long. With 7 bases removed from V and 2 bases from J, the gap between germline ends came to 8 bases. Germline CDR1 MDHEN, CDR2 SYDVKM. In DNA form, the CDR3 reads TGTGCCAGCAATCCAGCGAACTATGGCTACACCTTC. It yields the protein CASNPANYGYTF.

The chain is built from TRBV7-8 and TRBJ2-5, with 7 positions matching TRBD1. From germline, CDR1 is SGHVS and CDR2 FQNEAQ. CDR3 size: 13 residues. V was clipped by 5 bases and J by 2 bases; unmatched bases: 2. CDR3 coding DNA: TGTGCCAGCAGCGCGGACAGGCAAGAGACCCAGTACTTC. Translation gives CASSADRQETQYF. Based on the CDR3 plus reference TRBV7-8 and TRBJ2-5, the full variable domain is GAGVSQSPRYKVAKRGQDVALRCDPISGHVSLFWYQQALGQGPEFLTYFQNEAQLDKSGLPSDRFFAERPEGSVSTLKIQRTQQEDSAVYLCASSADRQETQYFGPGTRLLVL.